One and the same sample provided the 20 T cell receptor beta chains below, sequenced in a study of T-cell memory formation after mild COVID-19. One entry per CDR3 protein results from TCRdb running MiXCR on the 5' RACE reads. The profile shows hundreds of thousands of distinct CDR3 sequences, around 19% of them singletons. Sequenced sample: PBMCs or a T cell subset sorted from them (not recorded which). The receptors derive from a young man who had mild COVID-19 (a few samples of this study predate the infection). Cell type and time point are not known.

This clonotype was found many times. The J gene is TRBJ2-3, the V gene TRBV4-3, with 10 bases that match TRBD2. Germline assignment: CDR1 LGHNA and CDR2 YSLEER. This CDR3 is built from 16 residues. The J segment lost 4 bases and the V segment lost 1 base, leaving 5 bases of the junction unmatched. The CDR3 region is CASSQVSGGASDTQYF. CDR3 coding DNA: TGCGCCAGCAGCCAAGTCAGCGGGGGGGCCTCAGATACGCAGTATTTT.

This clonotype came up a few times. The chain couples TRBV7-3 to TRBJ1-6; the D is unclear. V shed 2 bases and J shed 10 bases, with 12 bases lying between them. The CDR3 has 14 residues. Per the germline V gene, CDR1 is SGHTA and CDR2 is FQGTGA. The CDR3 DNA is TGTGCCAGCAGCTTAGGATCATTGGGCTCACCCCTCCACTTT. Amino acids: CASSLGSLGSPLHF.

J is TRBJ2-7 and V is TRBV20-1; D unclear. The germline V gene has CDR1 DFQATT and CDR2 SNEGSKA (reference sequence). The V end was cut by 2 bases, the J end by 2 bases, with 13 bases between. The CDR3 totals 14 residues. CDR3 bases: TGCAGTGCTAGAAGGCCCGTCGGACCCTACGAGCAGTACTTC. Amino acid sequence: CSARRPVGPYEQYF.

The genes are TRBV4-2 and TRBJ2-7, with 9 bases aligning to TRBD2. This CDR3 has 17 residues. Germline V gene lookup returns CDR1 LGHNA and CDR2 YNFKEQ. V lost 1 base and J lost 0; bases outside the gene matches: 7. The CDR3 DNA sequence: TGTGCCAGCAGCCAAGGGTCTAGCGGGACCAGCTCCTACGAGCAGTACTTC. Its translation is CASSQGSSGTSSYEQYF.

The chain combines TRBV5-1 with TRBJ2-7; 10 bases fit TRBD2. V trimming: 5 bases; J trimming: 0 bases; junction bases outside the gene matches: 5. This CDR3 region has 15 residues. From germline, CDR1 is SGHRS and CDR2 YFSETQ. The CDR3 reads CASSPAGGLSYEQYF. The CDR3 nucleotides are TGCGCCAGCAGTCCAGCGGGGGGGCTCTCCTACGAGCAGTACTTC. Using reference TRBV5-1 and TRBJ2-7 for the parts outside the CDR3, the full variable domain is KAGVTQTPRYLIKTRGQQVTLSCSPISGHRSVSWYQQTPGQGLQFLFEYFSETQRNKGNFPGRFSGRQFSNSRSEMNVSTLELGDSALYLCASSPAGGLSYEQYFGPGTRLTVT.

This chain links TRBV5-5 with TRBJ1-2, with 7 bases matching TRBD1. CDR3 size: 14 residues. Germline V lookup: CDR1 SGHKS, CDR2 YYEKEE (reference sequence). The J segment lost 2 bases and the V segment lost 2 bases, leaving 3 bases of the junction unmatched. The CDR3, as DNA: TGTGCCAGCAGCTTTCAGGGGGAGAACTATGGCTACACCTTC. This sequence encodes CASSFQGENYGYTF. The variable domain in full, with the rest retrieved from reference TRBV5-5 and TRBJ1-2, is DAGVTQSPTHLIKTRGQQVTLRCSPISGHKSVSWYQQVLGQGPQFIFQYYEKEERGRGNFPDRFSARQFPNYSSELNVNALLLGDSALYLCASSFQGENYGYTFGSGTRLTVV.

In its sample, this clonotype was seen a few times. The chain employs TRBV7-2 and TRBJ1-2; a possible D gene is TRBD1 (5 bases). Trimming stripped 4 bases from V and 4 bases from J, with 13 bases between. The CDR3 is 14 residues long. Germline values: CDR1 SGHTA, CDR2 FQGNSA. CDR3 DNA sequence: TGTGCCAGCAGCTCCAGGGTTCGTGTCTATGGCTACACCTTC. Amino acids: CASSSRVRVYGYTF.

This clonotype has a handful of counts. The chain combines TRBV7-2 with TRBJ2-7; 9 nucleotides line up with TRBD1. There are 13 residues in the CDR3. The germline V gene has CDR1 SGHTA and CDR2 FQGNSA. Unmatched junction bases numbered 1, after V lost 1 base and J lost 6 bases. For the CDR3, the DNA is TGTGCCAGCAGCTTAGACAGGGGGCTCGAGCAGTACTTC. As protein: CASSLDRGLEQYF.

This chain connects TRBV9 to TRBJ2-3, with TRBD1 as a possible D gene (6 bases). The CDR3 spans 18 residues. Germline-derived CDR1 and CDR2 are SGDLS and YYNGEE. V was trimmed by 2 bases and J by 0 bases, leaving 19 bases between them. The CDR3 region is CASSVYPRQATSTDTQYF. The CDR3 nucleotides are TGTGCCAGCAGCGTCTACCCCAGACAGGCTACTAGCACAGATACGCAGTATTTT.

V and J are TRBV7-9 and TRBJ1-2; D is undetermined. V was pared by 5 bases and J by 5 bases, with 3 bases between. This CDR3 is 10 amino acids long. In germline, CDR1 is SEHNR, CDR2 FQNEAQ (reference sequence). The CDR3 DNA follows: TGTGCCAGCAGCGGTTATGGCTACACCTTC. Its protein is CASSGYGYTF. Using reference TRBV7-9 and TRBJ1-2 for the parts outside the CDR3, the full variable domain is DTGVSQNPRHKITKRGQNVTFRCDPISEHNRLYWYRQTLGQGPEFLTYFQNEAQLEKSRLLSDRFSAERPKGSFSTLEIQRTEQGDSAMYLCASSGYGYTFGSGTRLTVV.

The chain combines TRBV5-1 with TRBJ2-3; 11 bases agree with TRBD2. With 7 bases clipped from V and 1 base from J, the junction kept 5 bases outside the gene matches. The CDR3 length is 15 residues. Per germline, CDR1 SGHRS and CDR2 YFSETQ. The CDR3 protein is CASRETSGGTDTQYF. The CDR3 nucleotides are TGCGCCAGCCGAGAGACTAGCGGGGGCACAGATACGCAGTATTTT.

The chain employs TRBV11-2 and TRBJ1-5, with unresolved D. Trimming removed 0 bases at V and 8 bases at J, with 11 bases between. Germline assignment: CDR1 SGHAT and CDR2 FQNNGV. The CDR3 spans 14 residues. The CDR3 DNA reads as TGTGCCAGCAGCTTAGATGGGCGGAAGGAGCCCCAGCATTTT. It specifies CASSLDGRKEPQHF.

This clonotype appeared a few times. V and J are TRBV18 and TRBJ2-5; D not certain. V lost 3 bases to trimming and J lost 2 bases, with 13 bases between them. The CDR3 totals 15 residues. Looked up from germline, CDR1 is KGHSH and CDR2 is LQKENI. The CDR3 region has the DNA TGTGCCAGCTCACCCAGTTTTGTACAGCAAGAGACCCAGTACTTC. Translation gives CASSPSFVQQETQYF.

The genes are TRBV28 and TRBJ2-1, with D tentatively TRBD1 or TRBD2 (5 bases each). CDR3 size: 12 residues. Per germline, CDR1 MDHEN and CDR2 SYDVKM. The V end was cut by 6 bases, the J end by 15 bases, with 18 bases between. The CDR3 DNA reads TGTGCCAGCAGCCTAGGCCGGGACCCCCCGTTCTTC. The encoded protein is CASSLGRDPPFF.

The chain couples TRBV9 to TRBJ2-3; possible D gene TRBD2, 6 bases. The germline V gene encodes CDR1 SGDLS and CDR2 YYNGEE. V was trimmed by 3 bases and J by 1 base, leaving 9 bases between them. The CDR3 totals 14 residues. CDR3: CASSDLAGTDTQYF. The CDR3 DNA reads TGTGCCAGCAGCGACTTAGCGGGCACAGATACGCAGTATTTT.

The V gene is TRBV6-2 or TRBV6-3, the J gene TRBJ2-7, with 12 bases aligning to TRBD2. Germline loops: CDR1 MNHEY, CDR2 SVGEGT. J gave up 2 bases and V 6 bases, and 5 bases lay outside the gene matches. The CDR3 sequence is 15 residues long. The CDR3 coding sequence is TGTGCCAGCAGGCCAGGACTAGCGGGGACCTACGAGCAGTACGTC. Its protein is CASRPGLAGTYEQYV.

V is TRBV7-9 and J is TRBJ1-5, with D hard to call. This CDR3 has 15 residues. V was cut by 4 bases and J by 7 bases, with 17 bases left in between. Germline V gives CDR1 SEHNR, CDR2 FQNEAQ (reference sequence). The CDR3 DNA sequence: TGTGCCAGCAGCTCCTCCGAAGGAGCGAGACAGCCCCAGCATTTT. Translation: CASSSSEGARQPQHF.

As DNA, the CDR3 is TGTGCCAGCAGCTTAGTCGCTAGTCCGACGTTCTTC. This codes for CASSLVASPTFF. J is TRBJ2-1 and V is TRBV11-2; D not certain. The germline CDR1 and CDR2 sequences are SGHAT and FQNNGV. Trimming shortened V by 1 base and J by 15 bases, and 13 bases separated the two germline ends. The CDR3 loop spans 12 amino acids.

This clonotype was seen a few times. The genes are TRBV7-9 and TRBJ2-2; no firm D call. The CDR3 is 14 residues long. The germline V and J ends were trimmed by 3 bases and 6 bases, with 11 bases remaining between them. Germline CDR1 is SEHNR and CDR2 is FQNEAQ (reference sequence). CDR3 nucleotides: TGTGCCAGCAGCTTCAAAGGGTTAGCCGGGGAGCTGTTTTTT. Translated, it gives CASSFKGLAGELFF.

This clonotype was recorded a few times. The chain couples TRBV10-3 to TRBJ2-5; D is unclear. The CDR3 covers 13 residues. CDR1 is ENHRY, CDR2 SYGVKD, per germline. Trimming left V 2 bases short and J 5 bases short, with 9 bases between. The CDR3 region is CAISETGGETQYF. The CDR3 DNA is TGTGCCATCAGTGAGACTGGTGGGGAGACCCAGTACTTC.